This T cell receptor (beta chain) was observed in a study of low-dose radiotherapy and immunotherapy resistance in tumors. Study context: Intravenous administration to patients comprised nivolumab at 240 mg every two weeks and ipilimumab at 1 mg/kg every six weeks. Cyclophosphamide went in intravenously at 200 mg/m2 every two weeks, one day before radiation and immunotherapy. For four cycles from cycle 1 day 1, patients took 300 mg oral aspirin daily.

Time point defined: before trial treatment. Nivolumab, ipilimumab, aspirin, low-dose cyclophosphamide and low-dose radiotherapy were given to donors. cDNA synthesis used a TRAV/TRBV-specific primer set for both chains. A roughly 21-cycle PCR with a constant-region primer and V-primer adapter amplified TCRs. MiXCR was run by TCRdb on the reads, yielding one entry per CDR3 protein. This sample has under 70,000 distinct CDR3 sequences, with 20% to 25% found just once. The TCR sequence derives from a male donor with prostate cancer. The source material was PBMCs, sampled before treatment.

The DNA of the CDR3 is TGTGCCAGCTCACCAGGAGTGGGAACCCCTGGCGAGCAGTACTTC. Protein product: CASSPGVGTPGEQYF. J is TRBJ2-7 and V is TRBV18; no clear D. The germline V gene encodes CDR1 KGHSH and CDR2 LQKENI. This CDR3 is built from 15 residues. V lost 2 bases, J lost 6 bases, and 17 bases lay in between. Supplemented by reference TRBV18 and TRBJ2-7, the full variable domain reads NAGVMQNPRHLVRRRGQEARLRCSPMKGHSHVYWYRQLPEEGLKFMVYLQKENIIDESGMPKERFSAEFPKEGPSILRIQQVVRGDSAAYFCASSPGVGTPGEQYFGPGTRLTVT.